Sequencing of this TCR beta chain was carried out in a study of regulatory T cells in long-lasting Graves disease. A word on this clonotype: The antigen is not known.

CDR3-region Arm-PCR and iRepertoire HTBI primers produced the TCR beta libraries. MiXCR was run by TCRdb on the multiplex PCR reads, yielding one entry per CDR3 protein. This repertoire shows 350,000 to 450,000 distinct CDR3 sequences, under 25% found once; its top ten account for 14%. Whole-study findings and limits: In persistent patients, shared public clonotypes (under 3,000) outnumbered those in new patients (about 1,000).

The J segment lost 5 bases and the V segment lost 1 base, leaving 10 bases of the junction unmatched. Germline V gives CDR1 DFQATT, CDR2 SNEGSKA (reference sequence). The CDR3 is made up of 15 amino acids. Stated time point: persistent/refractory GD, antithyroid drugs over 5 years with positive TRAb. Researchers made the TCR library from RNA that was extracted from PBMCs. By American Thyroid Association guidelines, Graves' disease was diagnosed in the cohort. The chain combines TRBV20-1 with TRBJ2-5; 7 bases align to TRBD1. The sequence derives from a female donor with Graves disease. The sample here was peripheral blood mononuclear cells (PBMCs), taken when the disease was refractory, from a patient treated with antithyroid drugs. CDR3 DNA: TGCAGTGCTAGAGGTAGACAGGGCTACCGGGAGACCCAGTACTTC. Translating it yields CSARGRQGYRETQYF.